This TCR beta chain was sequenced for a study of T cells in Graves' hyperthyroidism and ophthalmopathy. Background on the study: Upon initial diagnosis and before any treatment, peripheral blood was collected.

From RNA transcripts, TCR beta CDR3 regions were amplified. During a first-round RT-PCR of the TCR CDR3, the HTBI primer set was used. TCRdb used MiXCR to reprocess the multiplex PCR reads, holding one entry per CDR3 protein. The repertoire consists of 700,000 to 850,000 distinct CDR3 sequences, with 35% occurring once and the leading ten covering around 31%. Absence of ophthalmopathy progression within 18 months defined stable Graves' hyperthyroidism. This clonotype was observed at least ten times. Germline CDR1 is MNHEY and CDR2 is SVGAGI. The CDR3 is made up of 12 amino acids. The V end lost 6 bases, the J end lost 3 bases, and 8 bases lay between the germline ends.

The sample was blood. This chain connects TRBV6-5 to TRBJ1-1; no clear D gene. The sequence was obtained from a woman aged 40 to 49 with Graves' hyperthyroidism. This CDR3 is CASSLEYTEAFF. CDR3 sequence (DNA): TGTGCCAGCAGCCTAGAGTACACTGAAGCTTTCTTT.